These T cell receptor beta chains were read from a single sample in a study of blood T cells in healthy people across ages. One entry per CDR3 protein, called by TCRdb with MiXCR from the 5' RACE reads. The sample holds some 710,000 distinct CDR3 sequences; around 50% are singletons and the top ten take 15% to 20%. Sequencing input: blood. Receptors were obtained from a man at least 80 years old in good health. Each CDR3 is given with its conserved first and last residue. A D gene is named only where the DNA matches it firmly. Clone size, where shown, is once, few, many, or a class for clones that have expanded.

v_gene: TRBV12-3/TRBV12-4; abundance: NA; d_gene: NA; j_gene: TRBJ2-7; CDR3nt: TGTGCCAGCAGTTTAGCGCGCCAAGACGAGCAGTACTTC; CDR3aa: CASSLARQDEQYF
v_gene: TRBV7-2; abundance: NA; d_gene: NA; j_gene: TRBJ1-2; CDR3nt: TGTGCCAGCAGCTTAGACTGGAGTAGGGACTATGGCTACACCTTC; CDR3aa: CASSLDWSRDYGYTF
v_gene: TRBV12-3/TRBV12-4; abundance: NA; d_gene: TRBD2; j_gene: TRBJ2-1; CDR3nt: TGTGCCAGCAGTTACCCTTTTAGCGGGAGTTCCTACAATGAGCAGTTCTTC; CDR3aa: CASSYPFSGSSYNEQFF
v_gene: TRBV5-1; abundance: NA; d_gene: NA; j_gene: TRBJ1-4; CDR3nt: TGCGCCAGCAGCGGGACGATGGGGGAAAAACTGTTTTTT; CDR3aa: CASSGTMGEKLFF
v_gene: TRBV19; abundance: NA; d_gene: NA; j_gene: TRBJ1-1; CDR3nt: TGTGCCAGTAGTATAGGTTTCCACGGGACTGAAGCTTTCTTT; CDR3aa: CASSIGFHGTEAFF
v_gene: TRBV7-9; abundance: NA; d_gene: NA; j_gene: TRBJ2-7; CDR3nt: TGTGCCAGCAGCGGAGAGGGGTGGGGCGCAACCTACGAGCAGTACTTC; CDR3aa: CASSGEGWGATYEQYF
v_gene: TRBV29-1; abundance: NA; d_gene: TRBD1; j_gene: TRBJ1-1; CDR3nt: TGCAGCGTTCCGGACAGGGAGGACACTGAAGCTTTCTTT; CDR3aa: CSVPDREDTEAFF
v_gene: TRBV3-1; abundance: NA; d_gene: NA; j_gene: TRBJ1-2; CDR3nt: TGTGCCAGCAGCCAATTTGGACGAGCTTCAAACTATGGCTACACCTTC; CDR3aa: CASSQFGRASNYGYTF
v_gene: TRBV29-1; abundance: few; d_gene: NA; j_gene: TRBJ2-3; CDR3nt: TGCAGCGTTGGGGGTAGCGGCACAGATACGCAGTATTTT; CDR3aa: CSVGGSGTDTQYF
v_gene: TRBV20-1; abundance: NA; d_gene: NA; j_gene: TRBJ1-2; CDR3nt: TGCAGTGCAGGGGACTATGGCTACACCTTC; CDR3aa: CSAGDYGYTF
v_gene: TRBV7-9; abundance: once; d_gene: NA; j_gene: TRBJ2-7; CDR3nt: TGTGCCAGCAGCTCAACGACAGGTGGAGTCGGGTACGAGCAGTACTTC; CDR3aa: CASSSTTGGVGYEQYF
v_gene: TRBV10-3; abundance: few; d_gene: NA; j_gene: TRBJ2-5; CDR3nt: TGTGCCATCAGTGAGGCCGGCGGGACCAAAGAAGAGACCCAGTACTTC; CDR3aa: CAISEAGGTKEETQYF
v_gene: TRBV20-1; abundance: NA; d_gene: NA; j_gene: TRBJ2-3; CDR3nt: TGCAGTGCGGGGGACCTGGACGGGACTAGCACAGATACGCAGTATTTT; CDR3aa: CSAGDLDGTSTDTQYF
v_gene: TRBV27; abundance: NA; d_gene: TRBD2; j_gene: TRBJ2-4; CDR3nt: TGTGCCACAGCGGAAGCGGGAGGGGACATTCAGTACTTC; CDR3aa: CATAEAGGDIQYF
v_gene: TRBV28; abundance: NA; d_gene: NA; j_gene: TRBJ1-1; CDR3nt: TGTGCCAGCATGGGTGAGTTGAACACTAAAGCTTTCTTT; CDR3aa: CASMGELNTKAFF
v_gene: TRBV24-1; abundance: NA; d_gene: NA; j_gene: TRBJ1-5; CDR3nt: TGTGCCACCAGTGACAGGCAGCCCCAGCATTTT; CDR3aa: CATSDRQPQHF
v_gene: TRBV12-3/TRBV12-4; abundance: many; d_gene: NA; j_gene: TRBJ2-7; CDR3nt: TGTGCCAGCAGTTTAGGGGGTATCTACGAGCAGTACTTC; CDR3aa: CASSLGGIYEQYF
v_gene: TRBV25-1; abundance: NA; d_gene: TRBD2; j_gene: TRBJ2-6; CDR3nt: TGTGCCAGCAGTGAGGGGACTAGCGGTCCCTCTGGGGCCAACGTCCTGACTTTC; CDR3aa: CASSEGTSGPSGANVLTF
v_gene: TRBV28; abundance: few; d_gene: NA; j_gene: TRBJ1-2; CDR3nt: TGTGCCAGCAGTCGGGGGACGGGGAGCGGCTACACCTTC; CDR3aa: CASSRGTGSGYTF
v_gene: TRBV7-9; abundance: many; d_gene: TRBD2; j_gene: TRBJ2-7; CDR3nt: TGTGCCAGCAGCGAAACCGGGACTAGCTTTTACGAGCAGTACTTC; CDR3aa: CASSETGTSFYEQYF
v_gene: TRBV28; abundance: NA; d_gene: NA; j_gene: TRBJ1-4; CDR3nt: TGTGCCAGCACGGGTTTGGGTGAAAAACTGTTTTTT; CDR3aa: CASTGLGEKLFF
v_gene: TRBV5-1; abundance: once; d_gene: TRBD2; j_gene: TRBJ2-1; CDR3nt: TGCGCCAGCAGCTTGGTGGCTAGCGGGGGATACAATGAGCAGTTCTTC; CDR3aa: CASSLVASGGYNEQFF
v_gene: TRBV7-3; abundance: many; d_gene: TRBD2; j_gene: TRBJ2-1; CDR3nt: TGTGCCAGCAGCTCCGCGACTAGCATGTCTCACAATGAGCAGTTCTTC; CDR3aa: CASSSATSMSHNEQFF
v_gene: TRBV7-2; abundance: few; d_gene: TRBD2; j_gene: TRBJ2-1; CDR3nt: TGTGCCAGCAGCTCCATGGGAGCGGGAACTTACAATGAGCAGTTCTTC; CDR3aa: CASSSMGAGTYNEQFF
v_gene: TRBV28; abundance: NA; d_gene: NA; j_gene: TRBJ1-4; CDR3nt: TGTGCCAGCAGCTCCGGACAGATTAATGAAAAACTGTTTTTT; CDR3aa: CASSSGQINEKLFF
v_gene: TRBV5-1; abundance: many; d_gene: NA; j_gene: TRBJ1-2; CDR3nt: TGCGCCAGCAGCTTGGAGGCAGGGAACTATGGCTACACCTTC; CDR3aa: CASSLEAGNYGYTF
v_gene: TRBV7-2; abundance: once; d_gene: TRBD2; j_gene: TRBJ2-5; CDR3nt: TGTGCCAGCAGCTCTGGGGGTAGCGGGGCGTTTTCGGGGACCCAGTACTTC; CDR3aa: CASSSGGSGAFSGTQYF
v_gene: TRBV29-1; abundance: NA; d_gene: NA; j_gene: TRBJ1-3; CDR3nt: TGCAGCGTTATAGTGAGCTCTGGAAACACCATATATTTT; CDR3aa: CSVIVSSGNTIYF
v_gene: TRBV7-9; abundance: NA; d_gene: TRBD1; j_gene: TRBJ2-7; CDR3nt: TGTGCCAGCAGCAAGACAGGGGCTATTGACGAGCAGTACTTC; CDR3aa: CASSKTGAIDEQYF
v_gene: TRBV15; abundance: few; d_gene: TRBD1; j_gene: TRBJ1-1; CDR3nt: TGTGCCACCAGCAGAGATAAGGGCAGGGGGACTGAAGCTTTCTTT; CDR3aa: CATSRDKGRGTEAFF
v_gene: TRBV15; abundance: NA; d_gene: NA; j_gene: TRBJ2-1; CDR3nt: TGTGCCACCAGCAGAGTCAGAGCGGCTAATGCCGAGCAGTTCTTC; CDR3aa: CATSRVRAANAEQFF
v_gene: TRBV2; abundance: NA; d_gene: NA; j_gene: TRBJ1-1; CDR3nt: TGTGCCAGCAGTGCCGCTTCGGGAACTGAAGCTTTCTTT; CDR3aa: CASSAASGTEAFF
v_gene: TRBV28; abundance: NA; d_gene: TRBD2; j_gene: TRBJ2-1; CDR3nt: TGTGCCAGCAGCTCCGGGGGAGCGGGAGTGCACAATGAGCAGTTCTTC; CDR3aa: CASSSGGAGVHNEQFF
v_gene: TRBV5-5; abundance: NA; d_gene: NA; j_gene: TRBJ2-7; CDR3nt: TGTGCCAGCAGCCCTGGGGTGGATGACTACGAGCAGTACTTC; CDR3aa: CASSPGVDDYEQYF
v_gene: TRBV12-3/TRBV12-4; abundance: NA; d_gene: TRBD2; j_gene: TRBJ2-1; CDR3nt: TGTGCCAGCGGTTTCGCGGGAGGACGTCTAAGGAGCTCCTACAATGAGCAGTTCTTC; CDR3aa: CASGFAGGRLRSSYNEQFF
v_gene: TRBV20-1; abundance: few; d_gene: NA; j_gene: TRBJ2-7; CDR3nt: TGCAGTGCTAGAGATGCTAGCGTCTCCTACGAGCAGTACTTC; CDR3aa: CSARDASVSYEQYF
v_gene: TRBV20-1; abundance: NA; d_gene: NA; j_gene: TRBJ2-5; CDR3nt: TGCAGTGCTAACCCCGGGGTATATGAGCAGTACTTC; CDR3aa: CSANPGVYEQYF